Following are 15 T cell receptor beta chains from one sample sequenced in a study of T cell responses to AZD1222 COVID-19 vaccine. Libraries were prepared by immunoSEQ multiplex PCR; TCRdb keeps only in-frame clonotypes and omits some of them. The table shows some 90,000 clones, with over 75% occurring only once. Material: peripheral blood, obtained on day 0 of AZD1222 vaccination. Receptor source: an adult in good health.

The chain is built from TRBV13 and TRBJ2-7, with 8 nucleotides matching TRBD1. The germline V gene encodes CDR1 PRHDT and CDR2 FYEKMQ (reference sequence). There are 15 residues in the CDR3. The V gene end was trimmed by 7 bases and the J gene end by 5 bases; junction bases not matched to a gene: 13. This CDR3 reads CASKKTGEVGHEQYF. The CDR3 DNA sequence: TGTGCCAGCAAGAAGACAGGGGAAGTCGGACACGAGCAGTACTTC. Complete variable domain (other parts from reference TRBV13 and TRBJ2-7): AAGVIQSPRHLIKEKRETATLKCYPIPRHDTVYWYQQGPGQDPQFLISFYEKMQSDKGSIPDRFSAQQFSDYHSELNMSSLELGDSALYFCASKKTGEVGHEQYFGPGTRLTVT.

The CDR3 loop reads CASSYTLEQFF. The CDR3, as DNA: TGTGCCAGCAGTTATACCCTTGAGCAGTTCTTC. This chain joins TRBV6-2 or TRBV6-3 and TRBJ2-1; the D is unclear. CDR3 length: 11 amino acids. The V and J ends lost 3 bases and 9 bases respectively, with 6 bases between them. Germline loops: CDR1 MNHEY, CDR2 SVGEGT.

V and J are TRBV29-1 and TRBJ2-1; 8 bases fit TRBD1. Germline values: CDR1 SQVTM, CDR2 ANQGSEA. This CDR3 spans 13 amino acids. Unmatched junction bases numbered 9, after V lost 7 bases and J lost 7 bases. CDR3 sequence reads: CSAWTGKVNEQFF. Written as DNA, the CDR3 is TGCAGCGCGTGGACAGGGAAGGTAAATGAGCAGTTCTTC.

CDR3 coding DNA: TGTGCCTGGAGTGGACTGGACACAGATACGCAGTATTTT. Amino acid sequence: CAWSGLDTDTQYF. The chain employs TRBV30 and TRBJ2-3, with unresolved D. CDR3 length equals 13 residues. Trimming took off 1 base at V and 2 bases at J, with 7 bases between the two ends. CDR1 is GTSNPN and CDR2 is SVGIG in the germline V gene (reference sequence).

CDR3 in DNA: TGTGCCAGCAGCCAAGATCCGCAGACGGAGACCCAGTACTTC. The encoded protein is CASSQDPQTETQYF. The rearrangement joins TRBV3-1 (or the pseudogene TRBV3-2) to TRBJ2-5; D uncertain. CDR1 and CDR2 (germline): LGHDT, YNNKEL (reference sequence). V lost 0 bases and J lost 5, with 10 bases in between. The CDR3 runs 14 residues.

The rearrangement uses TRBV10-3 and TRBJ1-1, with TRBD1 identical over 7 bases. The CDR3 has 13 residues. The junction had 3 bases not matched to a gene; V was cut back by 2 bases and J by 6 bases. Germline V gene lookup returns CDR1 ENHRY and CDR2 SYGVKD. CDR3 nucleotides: TGTGCCATCAGTGAGCACAGGGGTGCTGAAGCTTTCTTT. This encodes CAISEHRGAEAFF.

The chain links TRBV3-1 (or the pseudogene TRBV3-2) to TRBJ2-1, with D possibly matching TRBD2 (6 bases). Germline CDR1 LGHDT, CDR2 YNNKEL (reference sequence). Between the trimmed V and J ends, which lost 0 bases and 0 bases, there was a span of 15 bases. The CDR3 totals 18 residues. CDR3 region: CASSQEVGLRSSYNEQFF. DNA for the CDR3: TGTGCCAGCAGCCAAGAGGTGGGACTTCGAAGCTCCTACAATGAGCAGTTCTTC.

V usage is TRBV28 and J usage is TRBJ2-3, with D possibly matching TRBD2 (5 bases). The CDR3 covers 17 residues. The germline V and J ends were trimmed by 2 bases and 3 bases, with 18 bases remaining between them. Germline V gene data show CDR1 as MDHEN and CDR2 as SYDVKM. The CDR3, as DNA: TGTGCCAGCAGTTTAAGACCCGGAGGTGGGTGGACAGATACGCAGTATTTT. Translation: CASSLRPGGGWTDTQYF.

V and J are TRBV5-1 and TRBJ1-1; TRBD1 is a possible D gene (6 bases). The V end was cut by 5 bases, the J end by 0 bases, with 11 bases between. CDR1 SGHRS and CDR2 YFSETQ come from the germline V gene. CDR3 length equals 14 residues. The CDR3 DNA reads TGCGCCAGCAGAGGGGGGGACCTGAACACTGAAGCTTTCTTT. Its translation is CASRGGDLNTEAFF.

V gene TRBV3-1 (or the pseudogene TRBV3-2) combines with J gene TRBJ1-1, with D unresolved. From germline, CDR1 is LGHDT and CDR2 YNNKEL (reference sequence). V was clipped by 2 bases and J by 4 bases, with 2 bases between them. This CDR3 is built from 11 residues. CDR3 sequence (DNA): TGTGCCAGCAGCCAACTCACTGAAGCTTTCTTT. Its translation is CASSQLTEAFF.

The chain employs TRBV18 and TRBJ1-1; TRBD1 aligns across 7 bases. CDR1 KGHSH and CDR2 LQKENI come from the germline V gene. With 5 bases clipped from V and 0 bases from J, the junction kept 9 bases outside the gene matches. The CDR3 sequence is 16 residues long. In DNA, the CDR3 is TGTGCCAGCTCAGCGGACCGGGACAGTTTGAACACTGAAGCTTTCTTT. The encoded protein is CASSADRDSLNTEAFF.

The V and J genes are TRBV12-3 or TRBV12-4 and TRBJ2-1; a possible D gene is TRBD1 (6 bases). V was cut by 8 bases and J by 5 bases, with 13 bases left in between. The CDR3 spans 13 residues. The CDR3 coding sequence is TGTGCCAGCCGCCGGGACATCCACAATGAGCAGTTCTTC. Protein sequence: CASRRDIHNEQFF.

The CDR3 here is CASSLLGDTVYGYTF. The CDR3 region has the DNA TGTGCCAGCAGCTTACTAGGAGACACAGTCTATGGCTACACCTTC. This chain links TRBV7-9 with TRBJ1-2; D ambiguous. Germline-derived CDR1 and CDR2 are SEHNR and FQNEAQ (reference sequence). The length of the CDR3 is 15 residues. Deletions cut 2 bases from V and 4 bases from J, with 14 bases between.

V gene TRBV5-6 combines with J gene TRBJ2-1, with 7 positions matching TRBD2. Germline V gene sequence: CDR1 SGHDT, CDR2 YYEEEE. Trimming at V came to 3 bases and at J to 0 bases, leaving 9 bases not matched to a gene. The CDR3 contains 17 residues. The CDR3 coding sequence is TGTGCCAGCAGCTCGGTACTAGCGCCGAGCTCCTACAATGAGCAGTTCTTC. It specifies CASSSVLAPSSYNEQFF.

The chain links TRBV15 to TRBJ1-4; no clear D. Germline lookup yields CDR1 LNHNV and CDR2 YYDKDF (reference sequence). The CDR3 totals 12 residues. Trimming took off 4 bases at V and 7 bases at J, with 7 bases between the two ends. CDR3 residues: CATSNPREKLFF. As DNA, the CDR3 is TGTGCCACCAGCAATCCGCGTGAAAAACTGTTTTTT.